The clone carrying this TCR beta chain has just a few counts. This sample is part of a study of prognosis after radiotherapy for stage I lung cancer. Multiplex PCR, run in two rounds, amplified TCR beta CDR3 from genomic DNA. Primers were specific to each TRBV and TRBJ gene in first-round PCR. MiXCR was run by TCRdb on the multiplex PCR reads, yielding one entry per CDR3 protein. The sample lists around 30,000 distinct CDR3 sequences, under 35% occurring once. With 0 bases removed from V and 1 base from J, the gap between germline ends came to 3 bases. This CDR3 region has 13 residues. The germline CDR1 and CDR2 sequences are MNHEY and SVGEGT.

The receptor's source is a donor aged 50 or older with non-small cell lung cancer. Specimen: PBMCs, collected before or after stereotactic body radiation therapy (not recorded which). The gene calls are TRBV6-2 or TRBV6-3 and TRBJ1-1; D remains unclear. CDR3 nucleotide sequence: TGTGCCAGCAGTTACTCCTGGAACACTGAAGCTTTCTTT. Translated: CASSYSWNTEAFF.